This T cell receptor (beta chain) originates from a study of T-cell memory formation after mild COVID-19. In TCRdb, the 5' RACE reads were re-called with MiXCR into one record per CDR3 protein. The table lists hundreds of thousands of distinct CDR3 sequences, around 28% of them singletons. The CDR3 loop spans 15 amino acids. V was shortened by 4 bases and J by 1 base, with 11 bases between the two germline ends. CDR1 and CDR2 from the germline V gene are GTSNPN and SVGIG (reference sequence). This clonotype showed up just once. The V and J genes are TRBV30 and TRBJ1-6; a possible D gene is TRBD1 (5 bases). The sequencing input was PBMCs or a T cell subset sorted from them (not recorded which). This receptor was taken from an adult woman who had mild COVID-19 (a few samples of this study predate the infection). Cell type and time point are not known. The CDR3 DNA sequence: TGTGCCTGGACCGAGGGGAGTTCCTATAATTCACCCCTCCACTTT. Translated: CAWTEGSSYNSPLHF.